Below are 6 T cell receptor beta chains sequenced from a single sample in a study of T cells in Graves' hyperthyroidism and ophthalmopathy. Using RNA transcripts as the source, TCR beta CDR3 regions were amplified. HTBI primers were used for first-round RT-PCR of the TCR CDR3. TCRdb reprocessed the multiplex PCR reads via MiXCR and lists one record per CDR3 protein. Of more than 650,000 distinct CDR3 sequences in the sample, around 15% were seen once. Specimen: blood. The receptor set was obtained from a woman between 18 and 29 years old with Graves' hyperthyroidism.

The CDR3 loop is CASGNPSGTLAKNIQYF. In DNA, the CDR3 is TGTGCCAGCGGAAATCCTAGCGGAACCTTAGCCAAAAACATTCAGTACTTC. V usage is TRBV13 and J usage is TRBJ2-4, with 7 bases identical to TRBD2. Germline assignment: CDR1 PRHDT and CDR2 FYEKMQ (reference sequence). Trimming at V came to 8 bases and at J to 0 bases, leaving 13 bases not matched to a gene. The CDR3 contains 17 residues.

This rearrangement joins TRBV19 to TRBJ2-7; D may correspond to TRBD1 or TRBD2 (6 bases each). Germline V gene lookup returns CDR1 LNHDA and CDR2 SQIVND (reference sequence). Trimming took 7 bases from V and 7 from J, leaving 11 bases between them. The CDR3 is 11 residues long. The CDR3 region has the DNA TGTGCCAGTAAGAGGGGGACTGAGCAGTACTTC. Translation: CASKRGTEQYF. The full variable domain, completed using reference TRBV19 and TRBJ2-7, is DGGITQSPKYLFRKEGQNVTLSCEQNLNHDAMYWYRQDPGQGLRLIYYSQIVNDFQKGDIAEGYSVSREKKESFPLTVTSAQKNPTAFYLCASKRGTEQYFGPGTRLTVT.

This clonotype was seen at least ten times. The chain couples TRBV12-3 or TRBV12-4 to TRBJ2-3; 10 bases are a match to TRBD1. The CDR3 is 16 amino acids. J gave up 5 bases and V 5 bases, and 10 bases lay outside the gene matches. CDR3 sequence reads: CASSKGDRGSRDTQYF. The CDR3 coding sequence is TGTGCCAGCAGTAAGGGGGACAGGGGAAGTCGAGATACGCAGTATTTT.

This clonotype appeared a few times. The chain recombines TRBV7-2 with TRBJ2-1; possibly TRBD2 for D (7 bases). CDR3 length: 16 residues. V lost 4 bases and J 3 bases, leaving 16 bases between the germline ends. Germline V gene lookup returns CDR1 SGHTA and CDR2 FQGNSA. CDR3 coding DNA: TGTGCCAGCAGCTCCCGAGGGAGGGGGAACTACAATGAGCAGTTCTTC. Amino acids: CASSSRGRGNYNEQFF.

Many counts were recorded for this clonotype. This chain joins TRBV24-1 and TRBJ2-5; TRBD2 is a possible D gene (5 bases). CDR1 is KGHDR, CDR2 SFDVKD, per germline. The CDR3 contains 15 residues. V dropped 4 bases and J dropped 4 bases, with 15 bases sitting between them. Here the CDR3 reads CATSDPRVFGETQYF. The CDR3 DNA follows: TGTGCCACCAGTGACCCGAGGGTGTTTGGAGAGACCCAGTACTTC.

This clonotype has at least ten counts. CDR3 coding DNA: TGTGCCAGCAGTTACAGGGGGAGAAACACTGAAGCTTTCTTT. It encodes CASSYRGRNTEAFF. The V gene is TRBV6-5, the J gene TRBJ1-1; possible D gene TRBD1, 6 bases. Deletions cut 2 bases from V and 2 bases from J, with 9 bases between. The CDR3 spans 14 residues. Germline-derived CDR1 and CDR2 are MNHEY and SVGAGI.